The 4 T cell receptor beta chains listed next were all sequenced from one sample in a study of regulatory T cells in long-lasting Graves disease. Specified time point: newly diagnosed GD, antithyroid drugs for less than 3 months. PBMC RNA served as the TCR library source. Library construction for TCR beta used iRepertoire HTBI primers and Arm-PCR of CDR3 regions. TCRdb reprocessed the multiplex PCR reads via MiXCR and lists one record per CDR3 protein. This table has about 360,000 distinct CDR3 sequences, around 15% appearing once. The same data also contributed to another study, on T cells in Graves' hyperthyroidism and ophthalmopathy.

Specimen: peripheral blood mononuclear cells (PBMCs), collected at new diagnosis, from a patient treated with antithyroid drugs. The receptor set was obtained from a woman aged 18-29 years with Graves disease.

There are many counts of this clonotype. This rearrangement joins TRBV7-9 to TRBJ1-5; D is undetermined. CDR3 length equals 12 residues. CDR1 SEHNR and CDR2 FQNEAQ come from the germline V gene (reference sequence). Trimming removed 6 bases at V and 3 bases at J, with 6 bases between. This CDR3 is CASSADNQPQHF. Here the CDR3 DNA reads TGTGCCAGCAGTGCTGACAATCAGCCCCAGCATTTT.

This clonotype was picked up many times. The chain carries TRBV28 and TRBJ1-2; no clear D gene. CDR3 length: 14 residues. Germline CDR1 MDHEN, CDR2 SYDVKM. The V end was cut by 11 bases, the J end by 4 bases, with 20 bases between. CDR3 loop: CAVLATVTFYGYTF. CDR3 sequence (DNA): TGTGCCGTCCTCGCGACGGTTACCTTCTATGGCTACACCTTC.

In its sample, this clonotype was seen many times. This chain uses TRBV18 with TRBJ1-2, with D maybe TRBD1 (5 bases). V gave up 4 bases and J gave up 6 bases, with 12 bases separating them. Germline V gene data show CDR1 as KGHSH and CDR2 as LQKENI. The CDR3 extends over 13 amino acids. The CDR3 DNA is TGTGCCAGCTCACGAAGGGACGGTCATGGCTACACCTTC. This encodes CASSRRDGHGYTF.

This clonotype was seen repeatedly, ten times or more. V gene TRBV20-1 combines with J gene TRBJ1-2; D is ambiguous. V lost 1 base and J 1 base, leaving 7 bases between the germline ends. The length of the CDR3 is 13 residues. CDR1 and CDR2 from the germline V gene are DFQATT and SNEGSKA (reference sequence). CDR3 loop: CSARASLNYGYTF. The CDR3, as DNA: TGCAGTGCTAGAGCCAGCCTTAACTATGGCTACACCTTC.